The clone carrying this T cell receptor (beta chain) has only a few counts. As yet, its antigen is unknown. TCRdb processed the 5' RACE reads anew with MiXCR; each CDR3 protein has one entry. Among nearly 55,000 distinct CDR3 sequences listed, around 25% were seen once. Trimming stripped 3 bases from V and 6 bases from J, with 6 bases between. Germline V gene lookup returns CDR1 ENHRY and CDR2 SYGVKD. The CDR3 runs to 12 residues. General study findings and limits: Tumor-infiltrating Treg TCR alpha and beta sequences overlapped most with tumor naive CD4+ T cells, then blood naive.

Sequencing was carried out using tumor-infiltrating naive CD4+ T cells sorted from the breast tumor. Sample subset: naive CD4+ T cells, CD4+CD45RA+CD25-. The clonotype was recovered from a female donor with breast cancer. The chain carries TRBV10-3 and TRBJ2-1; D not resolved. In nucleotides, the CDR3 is TGTGCCATCAGTGACTCTGCCAATGAGCAGTTCTTC. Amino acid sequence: CAISDSANEQFF.